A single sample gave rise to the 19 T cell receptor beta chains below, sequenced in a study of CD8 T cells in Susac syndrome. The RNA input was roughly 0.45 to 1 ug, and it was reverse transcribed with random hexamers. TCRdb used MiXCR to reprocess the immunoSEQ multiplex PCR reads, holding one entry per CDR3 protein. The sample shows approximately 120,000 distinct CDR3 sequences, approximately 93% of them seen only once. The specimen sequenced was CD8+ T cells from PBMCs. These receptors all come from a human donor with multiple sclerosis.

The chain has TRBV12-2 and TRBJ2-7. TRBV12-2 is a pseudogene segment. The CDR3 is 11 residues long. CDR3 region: CASRLAEEQYV. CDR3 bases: TGTGCAAGTCGCTTAGCCGAGGAGCAGTACGTC.

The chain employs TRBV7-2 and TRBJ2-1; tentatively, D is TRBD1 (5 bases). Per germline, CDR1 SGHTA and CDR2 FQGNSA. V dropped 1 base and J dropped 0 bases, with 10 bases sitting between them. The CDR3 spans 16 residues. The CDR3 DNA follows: TGTGCCAGCAGCTTAGGGGGCAAGGGCTCCTACAATGAGCAGTTCTTC. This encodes CASSLGGKGSYNEQFF.

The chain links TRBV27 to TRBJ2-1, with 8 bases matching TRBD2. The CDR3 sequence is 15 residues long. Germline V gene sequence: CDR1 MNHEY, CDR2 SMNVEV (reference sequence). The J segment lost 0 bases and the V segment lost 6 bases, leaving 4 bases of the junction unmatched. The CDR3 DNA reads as TGTGCCAGCAGCCCGGGGGGGTTCTCCTACAATGAGCAGTTCTTC. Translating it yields CASSPGGFSYNEQFF.

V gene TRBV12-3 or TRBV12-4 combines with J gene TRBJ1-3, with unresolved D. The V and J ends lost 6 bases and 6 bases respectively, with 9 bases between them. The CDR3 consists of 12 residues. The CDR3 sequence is CASSPEKNTIYF. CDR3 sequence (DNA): TGTGCCAGCAGCCCGGAGAAAAACACCATATATTTT.

The CDR3, as DNA: TGTGCCAGCAGCGCCCCTATAGCGGGAGGGCGGGATACGCAGTATTTT. It specifies CASSAPIAGGRDTQYF. The V call is TRBV9, the J call TRBJ2-3; 11 bases are shared with TRBD2. There are 16 residues in the CDR3. V gave up 3 bases and J gave up 6 bases; unmatched junction bases: 9. The germline gives CDR1 SGDLS, CDR2 YYNGEE.

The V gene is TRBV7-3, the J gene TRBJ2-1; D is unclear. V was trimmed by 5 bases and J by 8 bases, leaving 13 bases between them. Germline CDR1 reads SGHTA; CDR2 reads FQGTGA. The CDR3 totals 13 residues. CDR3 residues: CASSPRPWDEQFF. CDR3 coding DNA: TGTGCCAGCAGCCCTCGCCCCTGGGATGAGCAGTTCTTC.

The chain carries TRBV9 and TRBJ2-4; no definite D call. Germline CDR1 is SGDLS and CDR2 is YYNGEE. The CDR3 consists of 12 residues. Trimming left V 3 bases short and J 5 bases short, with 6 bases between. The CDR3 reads CASSGTENIQYF. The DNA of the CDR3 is TGTGCCAGCAGCGGGACGGAAAACATTCAGTACTTC.

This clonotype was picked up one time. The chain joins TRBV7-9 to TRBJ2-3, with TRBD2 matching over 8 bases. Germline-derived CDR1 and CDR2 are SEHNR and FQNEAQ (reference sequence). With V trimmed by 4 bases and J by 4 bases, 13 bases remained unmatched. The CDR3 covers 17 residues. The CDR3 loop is CASSSPASGGPSDTQYF. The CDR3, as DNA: TGTGCCAGCAGCTCGCCAGCATCGGGAGGGCCCTCAGATACGCAGTATTTT.

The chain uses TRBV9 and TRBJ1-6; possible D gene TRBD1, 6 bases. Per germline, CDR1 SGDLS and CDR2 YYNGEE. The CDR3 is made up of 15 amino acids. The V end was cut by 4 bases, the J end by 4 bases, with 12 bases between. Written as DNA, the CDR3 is TGTGCCAGCAGCCCCACAGGGCATTATAATTCACCCCTCCACTTT. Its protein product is CASSPTGHYNSPLHF.

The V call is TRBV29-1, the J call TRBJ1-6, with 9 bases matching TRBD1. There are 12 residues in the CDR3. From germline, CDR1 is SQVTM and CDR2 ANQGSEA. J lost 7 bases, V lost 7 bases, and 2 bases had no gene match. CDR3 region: CSAGTGNSPLHF. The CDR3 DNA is TGCAGCGCCGGGACAGGGAATTCACCCCTCCACTTT.

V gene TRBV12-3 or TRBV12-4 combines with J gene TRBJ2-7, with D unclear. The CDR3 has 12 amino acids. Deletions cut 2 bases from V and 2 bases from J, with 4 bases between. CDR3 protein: CASSLSTYEQYF. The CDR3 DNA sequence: TGTGCCAGCAGTTTAAGTACCTACGAGCAGTACTTC.

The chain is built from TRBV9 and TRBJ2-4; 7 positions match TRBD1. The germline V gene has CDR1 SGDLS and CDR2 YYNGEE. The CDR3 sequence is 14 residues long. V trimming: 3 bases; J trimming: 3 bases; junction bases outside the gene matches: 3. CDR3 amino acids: CASSGQGDKNIQYF. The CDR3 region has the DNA TGTGCCAGCAGCGGACAGGGTGACAAAAACATTCAGTACTTC.

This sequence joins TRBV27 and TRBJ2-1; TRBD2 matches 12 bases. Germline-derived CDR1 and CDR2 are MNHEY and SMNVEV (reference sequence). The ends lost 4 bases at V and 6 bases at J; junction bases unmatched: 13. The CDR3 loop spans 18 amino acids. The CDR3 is CASSSPLTSGRGSNEQFF. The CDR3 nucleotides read TGTGCCAGCAGTTCCCCCCTGACTAGCGGGAGAGGAAGCAATGAGCAGTTCTTC.

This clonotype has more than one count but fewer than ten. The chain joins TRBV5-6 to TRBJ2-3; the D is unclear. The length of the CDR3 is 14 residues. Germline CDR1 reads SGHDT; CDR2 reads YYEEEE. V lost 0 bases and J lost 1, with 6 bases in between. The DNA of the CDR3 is TGTGCCAGCAGCTTGGGGGCAGGCACAGATACGCAGTATTTT. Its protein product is CASSLGAGTDTQYF.

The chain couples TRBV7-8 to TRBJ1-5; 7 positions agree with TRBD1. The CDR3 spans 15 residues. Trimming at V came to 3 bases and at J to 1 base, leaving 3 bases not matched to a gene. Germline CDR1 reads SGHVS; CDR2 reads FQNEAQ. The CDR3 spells CASSFRQGSNQPQHF. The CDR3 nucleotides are TGTGCCAGCAGCTTTAGACAGGGAAGCAATCAGCCCCAGCATTTT.

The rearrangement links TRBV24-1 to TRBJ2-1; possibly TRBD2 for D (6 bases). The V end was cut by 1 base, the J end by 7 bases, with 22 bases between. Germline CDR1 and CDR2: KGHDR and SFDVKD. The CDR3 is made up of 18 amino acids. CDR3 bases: TGTGCCACCAGTGATTTAGTAAATTACAGCGATCGGGGGAATGAGCAGTTCTTC. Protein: CATSDLVNYSDRGNEQFF.

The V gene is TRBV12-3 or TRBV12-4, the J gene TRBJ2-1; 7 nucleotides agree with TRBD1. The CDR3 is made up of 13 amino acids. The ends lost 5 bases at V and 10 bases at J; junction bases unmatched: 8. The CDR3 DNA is TGTGCCAGCAGTCCGGACAGGCTCTTGGAGCAGTTCTTC. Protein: CASSPDRLLEQFF.

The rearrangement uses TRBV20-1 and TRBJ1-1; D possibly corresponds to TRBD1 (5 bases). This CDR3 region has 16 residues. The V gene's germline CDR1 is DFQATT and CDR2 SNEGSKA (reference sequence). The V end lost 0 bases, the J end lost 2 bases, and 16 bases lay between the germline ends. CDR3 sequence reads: CSARDIGQGVNTEAFF. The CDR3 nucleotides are TGCAGTGCTAGAGATATTGGCCAAGGGGTTAACACTGAAGCTTTCTTT.

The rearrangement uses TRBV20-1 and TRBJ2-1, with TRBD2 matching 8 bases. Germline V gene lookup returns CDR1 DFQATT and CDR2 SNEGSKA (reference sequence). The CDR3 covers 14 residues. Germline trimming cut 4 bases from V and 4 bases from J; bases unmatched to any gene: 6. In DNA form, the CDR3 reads TGCAGTGCTACAGAGCGGGAGCTATACAATGAGCAGTTCTTC. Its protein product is CSATERELYNEQFF.